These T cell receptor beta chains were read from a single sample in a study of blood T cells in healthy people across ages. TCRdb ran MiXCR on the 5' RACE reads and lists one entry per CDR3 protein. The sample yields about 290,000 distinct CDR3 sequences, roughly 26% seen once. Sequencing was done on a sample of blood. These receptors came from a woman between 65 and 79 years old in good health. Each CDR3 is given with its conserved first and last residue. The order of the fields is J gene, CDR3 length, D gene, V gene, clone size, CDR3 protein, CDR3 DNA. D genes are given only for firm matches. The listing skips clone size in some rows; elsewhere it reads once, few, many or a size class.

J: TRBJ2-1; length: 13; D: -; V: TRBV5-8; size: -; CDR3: CASSRRPLVEQFF; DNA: TGTGCCAGCAGCCGGAGGCCTCTCGTTGAGCAGTTCTTC
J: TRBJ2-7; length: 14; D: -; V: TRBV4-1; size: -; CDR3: CASSQRAGPNEQYF; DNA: TGCGCCAGCAGCCAAAGAGCAGGGCCGAACGAGCAGTACTTC
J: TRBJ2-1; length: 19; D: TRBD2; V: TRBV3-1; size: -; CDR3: CASSQDLRTSGKAYNEQFF; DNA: TGTGCCAGCAGCCAAGATCTACGGACTAGCGGGAAGGCTTACAATGAGCAGTTCTTC
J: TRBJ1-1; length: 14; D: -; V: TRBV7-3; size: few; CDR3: CASSLTAEATEAFF; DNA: TGTGCCAGCAGCCTGACAGCGGAGGCCACTGAAGCTTTCTTT
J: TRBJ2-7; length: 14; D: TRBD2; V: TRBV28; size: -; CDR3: CASLRGGSSYEQYF; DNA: TGTGCCAGTTTACGGGGGGGTAGTTCCTACGAGCAGTACTTC
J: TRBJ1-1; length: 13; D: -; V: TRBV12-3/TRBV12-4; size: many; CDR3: CASSLSRYTEAFF; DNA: TGTGCCAGCAGTTTATCTAGGTACACTGAAGCTTTCTTT
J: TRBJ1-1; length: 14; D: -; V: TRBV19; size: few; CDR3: CASSKQAMNTEAFF; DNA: TGTGCCAGTAGTAAACAGGCGATGAACACTGAAGCTTTCTTT
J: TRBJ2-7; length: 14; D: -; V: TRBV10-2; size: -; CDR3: CASSESGGSGEQYF; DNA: TGCGCCAGCAGTGAGTCGGGTGGGAGTGGAGAGCAGTACTTC
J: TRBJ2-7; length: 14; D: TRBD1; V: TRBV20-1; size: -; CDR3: CSARGAGGIYEQYF; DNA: TGCAGTGCTAGGGGTGCAGGGGGCATCTACGAGCAGTACTTC
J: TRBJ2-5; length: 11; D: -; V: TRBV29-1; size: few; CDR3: CSAHQVETQYF; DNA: TGCAGCGCACACCAAGTGGAGACCCAGTACTTC
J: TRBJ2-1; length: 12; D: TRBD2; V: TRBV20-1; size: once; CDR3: CSAEGLHNEQFF; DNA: TGCAGTGCTGAGGGACTACACAATGAGCAGTTCTTC
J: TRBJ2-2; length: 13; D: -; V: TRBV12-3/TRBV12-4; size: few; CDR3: CASSRDSTGELFF; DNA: TGTGCCAGCAGCCGCGACAGTACCGGGGAGCTGTTTTTT